The table lists the clone carrying this TCR beta chain with many counts. Its antigen is not identified. TCRdb re-analysed the 5' RACE reads in MiXCR, keeping a single row per CDR3 protein. The sample consists of approximately 260,000 distinct CDR3 sequences, more than 15% of them appearing once. These data come from a study of CD8 T cells in ankylosing spondylitis. There are 14 residues in the CDR3. V was pared by 6 bases and J by 5 bases, with 4 bases of the junction left unmatched. Per germline, CDR1 SQVTM and CDR2 ANQGSEA. Study-level findings and limits: The disease-linked clones had a CD8+ phenotype and low blood frequencies.

The specimen sequenced was blood, either unsorted or a sorted T cell fraction (not recorded which). The chain carries TRBV29-1 and TRBJ2-3, with 14 bases that match TRBD2. The TCR sequence derives from a male donor with ankylosing spondylitis or in good health (not recorded which). The CDR3 bases are TGCAGCGTGGACGGGACTAGCGGGGGAGATACGCAGTATTTT. Its protein product is CSVDGTSGGDTQYF.